This is a list of T cell receptor beta chains from one sample in a study of blood T cell repertoires in COVID-19. Sequencing used immunoSEQ multiplex PCR; TCRdb keeps in-frame clones, though not all of them. Of about 180,000 clones in the sample, around 76% were seen once. The sequencing sample was made of peripheral blood. Receptors originate from a woman in her seventies with acute or convalescent COVID-19. Each CDR3 is given with its conserved first and last residue. D genes are given only for firm matches. Not all rows give a size; the values are once, few, many and, for expanded clones, a class.

TRBV11-2	NA	TRBJ1-1	NA	CASSRTDFNEAFF	TGTGCCAGCAGCCGGACAGATTTTAATGAAGCTTTCTTT
TRBV7-2	NA	TRBJ2-1	NA	CASSLGLEVYEQFF	TGTGCCAGCAGCTTAGGGCTAGAGGTCTATGAGCAGTTCTTC
TRBV9	NA	TRBJ1-1	NA	CASSVGTIGTEAFF	TGTGCCAGCAGCGTCGGGACAATCGGGACTGAAGCTTTCTTT
TRBV7-8	NA	TRBJ1-5	few	CASSLVSPRGNQPQHF	TGTGCCAGCAGCTTAGTTAGCCCGCGGGGCAATCAGCCCCAGCATTTT
TRBV19	NA	TRBJ2-3	NA	CASSRLVQRNTDTQYF	TGTGCCAGTAGTCGCCTGGTTCAGAGGAACACAGATACGCAGTATTTT
TRBV19	TRBD2	TRBJ2-2	NA	CASSIASGSTGELFF	TGTGCCAGTAGTATTGCTAGCGGGAGCACCGGGGAGCTGTTTTTT
TRBV3-1/TRBV3-2	TRBD2	TRBJ2-3	NA	CASSSQRGGLDTQYF	TGTGCCAGCAGCTCCCAGCGGGGGGGCCTCGATACGCAGTATTTT
TRBV15	NA	TRBJ2-3	NA	CATSISNSDTQYF	TGTGCCACCAGCATTAGTAACTCCGATACGCAGTATTTT
TRBV5-6	NA	TRBJ1-1	NA	CASSLDQDTEAFF	TGTGCCAGCAGTTTGGACCAGGACACTGAAGCTTTCTTT
TRBV2	NA	TRBJ1-2	NA	CASKALGGIYGYTF	TGTGCCAGCAAGGCGCTCGGGGGGATCTATGGCTACACCTTC
TRBV27	NA	TRBJ2-5	once	CASSPRMNMETQYF	TGTGCCAGCAGTCCCAGGATGAACATGGAGACCCAGTACTTC
TRBV5-6	TRBD1	TRBJ2-4	NA	CASSLRTGGGPVNIQYF	TGTGCCAGCAGCTTGCGGACAGGGGGTGGCCCCGTAAACATTCAGTACTTC
TRBV5-1	NA	TRBJ1-3	NA	CASSLNAPGISGNTIYF	TGCGCCAGCAGCTTGAACGCCCCAGGGATCTCTGGAAACACCATATATTTT
TRBV30	NA	TRBJ1-6	NA	CAWSDLGSPLHF	TGTGCCTGGAGTGATCTAGGTTCACCCCTCCACTTT
TRBV3-1/TRBV3-2	TRBD1	TRBJ1-6	NA	CASSPGAGGRSPLHF	TGTGCCAGCAGTCCAGGGGCAGGGGGCCGGTCACCCCTCCACTTT
TRBV10-3	TRBD1	TRBJ1-2	NA	CAISQGAGYTF	TGTGCCATCAGCCAGGGGGCTGGCTACACCTTC
TRBV18	NA	TRBJ2-5	NA	CASSPSNQETQYF	TGTGCCAGCTCACCAAGCAACCAAGAGACCCAGTACTTC
TRBV15	NA	TRBJ2-7	NA	CATSRTETALSYEQYF	TGTGCCACCAGCCGCACTGAGACAGCCCTCTCCTACGAGCAGTACTTC
TRBV28	NA	TRBJ1-3	NA	CASSLMGPSSGNTIYF	TGTGCCAGCAGTTTAATGGGCCCCAGCTCTGGAAACACCATATATTTT
TRBV6-5	NA	TRBJ1-3	NA	CASSYSFSFGNTIYF	TGTGCCAGCAGTTACTCGTTTTCTTTCGGAAACACCATATATTTT
TRBV7-2	TRBD1	TRBJ2-1	once	CASNRRWTGSDEQFF	TGTGCCAGCAACAGAAGATGGACAGGGAGCGATGAGCAGTTCTTC
TRBV27	NA	TRBJ2-1	NA	CASSLSLGNEQFF	TGTGCCAGCAGTTTATCCCTCGGGAATGAGCAGTTCTTC
TRBV5-8	TRBD1	TRBJ1-2	NA	CASSSPRDREHGYTF	TGTGCCAGCAGCTCGCCCCGGGACAGGGAACATGGCTACACCTTC
TRBV7-9	NA	TRBJ1-1	few	CASKRGANTEAFF	TGTGCCAGCAAAAGGGGCGCGAACACTGAAGCTTTCTTT
TRBV25-1	NA	TRBJ1-2	NA	CASSEARTNGYTF	TGTGCCAGCAGTGAGGCGAGGACAAATGGCTACACCTTC
TRBV19	NA	TRBJ2-7	NA	CASSISRDEQYF	TGTGCCAGTAGTATTTCCAGGGACGAGCAGTACTTC
TRBV7-2	NA	TRBJ1-2	NA	CASSLRGSRNGYTF	TGTGCCAGCAGCTTACGGGGGAGTAGGAATGGCTACACCTTC
TRBV28	NA	TRBJ1-5	few	CASSLGFRGQPQHF	TGTGCCAGCAGTTTAGGGTTCCGGGGACAGCCCCAGCATTTT
TRBV4-1	TRBD2	TRBJ2-3	NA	CASSQDRGGGPDTQYF	TGCGCCAGCAGCCAAGATCGCGGGGGGGGGCCAGATACGCAGTATTTT
TRBV28	NA	TRBJ1-2	NA	CASSSGSYGYTF	TGTGCCAGCAGCTCCGGGAGCTATGGCTACACCTTC